The T cell receptor (beta chain) under discussion was sequenced for a study of shared clonotypes between healthy human individuals. The CDR3 loop spans 13 amino acids. Trimming cost V 2 bases and J 4 bases, with 8 bases left between them. CDR1 is MNHEY and CDR2 is SMNVEV in the germline V gene (reference sequence). Profiling relied on immunoSEQ multiplex PCR, and the TCRdb table lists in-frame clones only, not all of them. The data show some 530,000 clones, almost 80% seen once. A note on this clone: Its antigen is currently unknown.

Study-wide findings and caveats: Only a few donors were included, so the genetic and exposure-history diversity represented was limited. Only blood was sampled, and tissue TCR repertoires likely differ from blood ones.

The chain is built from TRBV27 and TRBJ1-2; D is uncertain. The receptor's source is a woman in her 40s in good health. Some clones in this sample may be carry-over from other donors' samples. The sequencing sample was made of PBMCs. CDR3 nucleotides: TGTGCCAGCAGTTTACTGGACGGCTATGGCTACACCTTC. Amino acids: CASSLLDGYGYTF.